The 21 T cell receptor beta chains reported below all come from one sample, sequenced in a study of cytomegalovirus exposure and HLA in healthy donors. The PCR was carried out with 60 Vbeta primers and 13 Jbeta primers. Measured with immunoSEQ multiplex PCR; TCRdb has only the in-frame clones, and not every one. The sample includes some 160,000 clones, around 75% of them seen just once. Sequencing input: PBMCs. The receptors stem from a woman aged 40 to 50 in good health and CMV-seronegative.

The rearrangement uses TRBV2 and TRBJ2-5; 10 bases agree with TRBD1. Germline CDR1 is SNHLY and CDR2 is FYNNEI. V lost 6 bases to trimming and J lost 11 bases; unmatched junction nucleotides: 12. The CDR3 runs to 14 residues. CDR3 in amino acids: CASRARQGAYEQYF. Written as DNA, the CDR3 is TGTGCCAGCAGAGCCAGACAGGGGGCATATGAGCAGTACTTC.

The rearrangement uses TRBV29-1 and TRBJ2-3; D is perhaps TRBD2 (6 bases). The V gene's germline CDR1 is SQVTM and CDR2 ANQGSEA. The CDR3 contains 17 residues. Trimming stripped 3 bases from V and 3 bases from J, with 22 bases between. CDR3 in amino acids: CSVESFRDSLGTDTQYF. The CDR3 region has the DNA TGCAGCGTTGAGAGCTTCCGGGACTCCCTAGGGACAGATACGCAGTATTTT.

This chain joins TRBV2 and TRBJ1-4; TRBD1 aligns across 7 bases. This CDR3 has 15 residues. The V gene's germline CDR1 is SNHLY and CDR2 FYNNEI. Trimming cost V 6 bases and J 7 bases; bases outside gene matches: 11. CDR3 in amino acids: CASSATGMAAEKLFF. The DNA of the CDR3 is TGTGCCAGCAGCGCGACAGGGATGGCGGCTGAAAAACTGTTTTTT.

The V gene is TRBV5-1, the J gene TRBJ1-4, with TRBD1 as a possible D gene (5 bases). The CDR3 runs 15 residues. V gave up 0 bases and J gave up 5 bases, with 11 bases separating them. Germline lookup yields CDR1 SGHRS and CDR2 YFSETQ. The chain's CDR3 is CASSLGQPQNEKLFF. The CDR3, as DNA: TGCGCCAGCAGCTTGGGACAGCCACAAAATGAAAAACTGTTTTTT.

This chain joins TRBV11-3 and TRBJ2-5; the match to TRBD2 covers 12 bases. The CDR3 length is 15 residues. With 2 bases clipped from V and 7 bases from J, the junction kept 5 bases outside the gene matches. Germline V gene sequence: CDR1 SGHNT, CDR2 YENEEA. CDR3 in DNA: TGTGCCAGCAGCTTACTAGCGGGAGGGCCGGGGACCCAGTACTTC. Translated: CASSLLAGGPGTQYF.

The chain combines TRBV27 with TRBJ2-7; D remains ambiguous. This CDR3 has 12 residues. Germline values: CDR1 MNHEY, CDR2 SMNVEV (reference sequence). V lost 6 bases and J 0 bases, leaving 6 bases between the germline ends. DNA for the CDR3: TGTGCCAGCAGCTCCTCCTCCTACGAGCAGTACTTC. Translated, it gives CASSSSSYEQYF.

This clone was observed a handful of times. The V and J genes are TRBV5-5 and TRBJ2-5; 8 bases are shared with TRBD2. This CDR3 contains 15 residues. J lost 5 bases, V lost 2 bases, and 8 bases had no gene match. Germline lookup yields CDR1 SGHKS and CDR2 YYEKEE (reference sequence). CDR3 sequence: CASSFIGGGAETQYF. The CDR3 coding sequence is TGTGCCAGCAGCTTCATCGGGGGGGGCGCGGAGACCCAGTACTTC.

The chain has TRBV28 and TRBJ2-3, with 7 bases fitting TRBD2. Germline V CDR1 and CDR2: MDHEN, SYDVKM. Trimming removed 5 bases from V and 1 base from J; junction bases left unmatched: 3. The CDR3 totals 14 residues. CDR3 region: CASSRDYRTDTQYF. CDR3 nucleotides: TGTGCCAGCAGTCGGGACTATCGCACAGATACGCAGTATTTT. The whole variable domain, remainder taken from reference TRBV28 and TRBJ2-3, is DVKVTQSSRYLVKRTGEKVFLECVQDMDHENMFWYRQDPGLGLRLIYFSYDVKMKEKGDIPEGYSVSREKKERFSLILESASTNQTSMYLCASSRDYRTDTQYFGPGTRLTVL.

The V and J genes are TRBV10-3 and TRBJ1-1; D is undetermined. The length of the CDR3 is 13 residues. From germline, CDR1 is ENHRY and CDR2 SYGVKD. V gave up 4 bases and J gave up 10 bases, with 16 bases separating them. For the CDR3, the DNA is TGTGCCATCAGTGTAGACGGAGAGGTAACAGCTTTCTTT. Translating it yields CAISVDGEVTAFF.

DNA for the CDR3: TGTGCCAGCACCTCCAAGATTAACGGGGTCCCCCCAGATACGCAGTATTTT. Translated, it gives CASTSKINGVPPDTQYF. The rearrangement uses TRBV4-2 and TRBJ2-3; TRBD2 might be the D (5 bases). The V gene lost 7 bases and the J gene lost 4 bases, with 24 bases spanning the gap. The CDR3 sequence is 17 residues long. Germline CDR1 LGHNA, CDR2 YNFKEQ.

The table lists this clone with a count of one. The chain employs TRBV5-1 and TRBJ2-5; 14 nucleotides line up with TRBD2. The CDR3 extends over 16 amino acids. V lost 3 bases to trimming and J lost 4 bases; unmatched junction nucleotides: 5. Germline V lookup: CDR1 SGHRS, CDR2 YFSETQ. The CDR3 DNA reads TGCGCCAGCAGCTCGACTAGCGGGGGGGCGGGAGAGACCCAGTACTTC. As protein: CASSSTSGGAGETQYF.

J is TRBJ2-7 and V is TRBV4-1, with 12 bases that match TRBD2. Germline V gives CDR1 MGHRA, CDR2 YSYEKL. J was trimmed by 3 bases and V by 1 base; bases with no gene match: 4. This CDR3 has 16 residues. The CDR3 is CASSQVTSGGLYEQYF. CDR3 in DNA: TGCGCCAGCAGCCAAGTGACTAGCGGGGGTCTCTACGAGCAGTACTTC.

This clone was recorded only once. V gene TRBV9 combines with J gene TRBJ2-2, with 7 nucleotides matching TRBD1. The ends lost 4 bases at V and 4 bases at J; junction bases unmatched: 10. From germline, CDR1 is SGDLS and CDR2 YYNGEE. The CDR3 length is 16 residues. CDR3 coding DNA: TGTGCCAGCAGCTACCACAGGGGAAGTGGCACCGGGGAGCTGTTTTTT. Translated: CASSYHRGSGTGELFF.

V gene TRBV5-1 combines with J gene TRBJ2-7; TRBD1 aligns across 7 bases. Germline CDR1 reads SGHRS; CDR2 reads YFSETQ. The V gene end was trimmed by 4 bases and the J gene end by 5 bases; junction bases not matched to a gene: 9. The CDR3 runs to 14 residues. The CDR3 loop reads CASSGATGNNEQYF. The CDR3 bases are TGCGCCAGCAGCGGGGCGACAGGGAATAACGAGCAGTACTTC.

Of note for this clone: Germline is not matched at one junction end, which may reflect a read error. The rearrangement uses TRBV7-9 and TRBJ2-5; D unresolved. Per germline, CDR1 SEHNR and CDR2 FQNEAQ (reference sequence). The CDR3 sequence is 14 residues long. Here the CDR3 DNA reads TGTTCCAGCAGCTTAGTTGCGGTTCAAGAGACCCAGTACTTC. Protein product: CSSSLVAVQETQYF.

This chain joins TRBV4-1 and TRBJ2-5; tentatively, D is TRBD2 (6 bases). The CDR3 is 15 residues long. V was shortened by 2 bases and J by 4 bases, with 14 bases between the two germline ends. Germline CDR1 MGHRA, CDR2 YSYEKL. The CDR3 bases are TGCGCCAGCAGCCAAAGCGGGTCCGCAGGAGAGACCCAGTACTTC. Amino acid sequence: CASSQSGSAGETQYF.

This clone ranks as medium-sized. The rearrangement joins TRBV6-1 to TRBJ1-4; D is unresolved. CDR1 and CDR2 from the germline V gene are MNHNS and SASEGT. This CDR3 is built from 14 residues. V was cut by 4 bases and J by 4 bases, with 10 bases left in between. The CDR3 DNA reads TGTGCCAGCAGTGTGTTCCAGGATAATGAAAAACTGTTTTTT. The encoded protein is CASSVFQDNEKLFF.

This sequence joins TRBV5-1 and TRBJ1-1; weak D call: TRBD1 (5 bases). The CDR3 sequence is 13 residues long. Germline V CDR1 and CDR2: SGHRS, YFSETQ. Trimming removed 2 bases at V and 1 base at J, with 6 bases between. The CDR3 sequence is CASSFGGNTEAFF. CDR3 DNA: TGCGCCAGCAGCTTCGGGGGGAACACTGAAGCTTTCTTT.

V and J are TRBV5-1 and TRBJ2-2; tentatively, D is TRBD1 (5 bases). In germline, CDR1 is SGHRS, CDR2 YFSETQ. V was cut by 7 bases and J by 0 bases, with 10 bases left in between. The CDR3 consists of 14 residues. The CDR3 loop reads CASGPRANTGELFF. The CDR3 DNA follows: TGCGCCAGCGGCCCCAGGGCGAACACCGGGGAGCTGTTTTTT.

This clone showed up just a few times. The chain has TRBV2 and TRBJ2-3; TRBD2 is a possible D gene (6 bases). V was cut by 2 bases and J by 0 bases, with 12 bases left in between. Per the germline V gene, CDR1 is SNHLY and CDR2 is FYNNEI. This CDR3 has 16 residues. CDR3 DNA: TGTGCCAGCAGTGAAACACTAGCAACTAGCACAGATACGCAGTATTTT. This translates into CASSETLATSTDTQYF.

The chain carries TRBV4-1 and TRBJ2-5, with 12 positions matching TRBD2. The end of the DNA fits TRBJ2-7 better, so the J call may be wrong. CDR3 length: 17 amino acids. Germline-derived CDR1 and CDR2 are MGHRA and YSYEKL. The CDR3 spells CASSQDRTSGIAYEQYF. CDR3 DNA sequence: TGCGCCAGCAGCCAAGATCGGACTAGCGGGATAGCCTACGAGCAGTACTTC.